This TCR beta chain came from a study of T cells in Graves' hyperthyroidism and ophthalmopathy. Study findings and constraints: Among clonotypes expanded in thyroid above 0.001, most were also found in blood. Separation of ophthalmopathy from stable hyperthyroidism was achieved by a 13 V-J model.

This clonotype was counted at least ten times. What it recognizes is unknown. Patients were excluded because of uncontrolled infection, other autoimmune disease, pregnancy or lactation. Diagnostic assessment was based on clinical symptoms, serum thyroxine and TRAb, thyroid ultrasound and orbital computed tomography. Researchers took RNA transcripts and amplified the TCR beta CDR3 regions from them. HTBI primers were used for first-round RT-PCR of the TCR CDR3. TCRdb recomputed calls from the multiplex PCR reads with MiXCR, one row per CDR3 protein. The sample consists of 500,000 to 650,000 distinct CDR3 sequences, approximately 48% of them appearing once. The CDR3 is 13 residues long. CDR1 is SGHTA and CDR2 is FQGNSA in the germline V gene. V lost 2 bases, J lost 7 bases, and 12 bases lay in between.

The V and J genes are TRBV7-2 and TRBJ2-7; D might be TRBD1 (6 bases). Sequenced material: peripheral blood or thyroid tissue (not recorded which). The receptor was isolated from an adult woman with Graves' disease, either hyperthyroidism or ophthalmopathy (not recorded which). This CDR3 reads CASSLTGSREQYF. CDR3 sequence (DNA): TGTGCCAGCAGCTTAACAGGGTCACGGGAGCAGTACTTC.